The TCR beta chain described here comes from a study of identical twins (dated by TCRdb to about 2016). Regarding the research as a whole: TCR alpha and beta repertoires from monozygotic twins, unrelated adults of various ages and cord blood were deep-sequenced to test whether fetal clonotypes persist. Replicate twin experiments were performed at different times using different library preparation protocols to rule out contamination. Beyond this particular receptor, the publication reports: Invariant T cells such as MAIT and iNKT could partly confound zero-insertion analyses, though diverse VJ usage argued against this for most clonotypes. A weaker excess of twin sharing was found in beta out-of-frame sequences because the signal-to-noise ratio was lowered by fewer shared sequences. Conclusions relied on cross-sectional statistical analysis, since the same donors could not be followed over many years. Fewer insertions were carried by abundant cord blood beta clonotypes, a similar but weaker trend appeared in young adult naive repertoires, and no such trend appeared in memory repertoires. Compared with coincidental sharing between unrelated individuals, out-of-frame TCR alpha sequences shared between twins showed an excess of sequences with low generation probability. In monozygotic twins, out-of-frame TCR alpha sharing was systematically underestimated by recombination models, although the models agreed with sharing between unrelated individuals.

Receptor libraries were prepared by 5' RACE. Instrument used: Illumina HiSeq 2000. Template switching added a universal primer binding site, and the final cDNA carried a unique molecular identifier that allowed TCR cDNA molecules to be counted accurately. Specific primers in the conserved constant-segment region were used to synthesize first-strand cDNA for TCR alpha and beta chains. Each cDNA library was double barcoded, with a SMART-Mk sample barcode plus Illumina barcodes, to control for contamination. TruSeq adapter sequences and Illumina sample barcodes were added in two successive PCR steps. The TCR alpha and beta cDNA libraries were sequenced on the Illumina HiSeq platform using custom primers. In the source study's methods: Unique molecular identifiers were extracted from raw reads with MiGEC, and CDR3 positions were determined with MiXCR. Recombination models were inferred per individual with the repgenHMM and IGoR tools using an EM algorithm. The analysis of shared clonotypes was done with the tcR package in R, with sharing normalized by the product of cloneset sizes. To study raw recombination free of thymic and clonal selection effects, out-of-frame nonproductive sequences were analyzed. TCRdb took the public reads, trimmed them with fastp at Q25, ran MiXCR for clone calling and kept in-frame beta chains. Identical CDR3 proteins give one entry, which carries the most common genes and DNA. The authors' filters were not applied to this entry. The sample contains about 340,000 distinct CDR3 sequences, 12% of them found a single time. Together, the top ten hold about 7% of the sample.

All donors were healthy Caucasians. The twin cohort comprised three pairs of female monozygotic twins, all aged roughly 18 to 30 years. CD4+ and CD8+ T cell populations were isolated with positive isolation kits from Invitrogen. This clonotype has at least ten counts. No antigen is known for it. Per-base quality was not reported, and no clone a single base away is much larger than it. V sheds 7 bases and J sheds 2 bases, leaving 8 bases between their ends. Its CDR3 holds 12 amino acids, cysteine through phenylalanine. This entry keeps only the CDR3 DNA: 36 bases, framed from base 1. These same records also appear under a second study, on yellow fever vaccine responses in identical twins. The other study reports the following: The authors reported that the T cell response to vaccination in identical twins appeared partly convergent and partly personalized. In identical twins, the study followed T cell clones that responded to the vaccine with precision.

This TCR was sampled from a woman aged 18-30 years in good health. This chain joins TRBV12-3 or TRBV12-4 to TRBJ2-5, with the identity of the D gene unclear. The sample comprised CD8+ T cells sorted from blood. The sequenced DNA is TGTGCCAGCACCCTAGGACAAGAGACCCAGTACTTC. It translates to CASTLGQETQYF.